Presented here are 28 T cell receptor beta chains from one specimen sequenced in a study of graft-versus-host responses after intestinal transplantation. These receptors lack a known antigen. This table comes from immunoSEQ multiplex PCR, and its TCRdb copy is limited to in-frame clones, with some not included. The data contain under 90,000 clones, around 91% of them singletons. The sequencing used unstimulated CD8+ T cells sorted from spleen or lymph node cells, collected before transplant. The source is a human donor who was the organ donor for an intestinal transplant.

This clone was detected once. V and J are TRBV2 and TRBJ1-6, with 11 bases aligning to TRBD1. V shed 4 bases and J 6 bases; nucleotides not matched to a gene: 8. Germline V CDR1 and CDR2: SNHLY, FYNNEI. The CDR3 runs 17 residues. CDR3 nucleotides: TGTGCCAGCAGTGTTTCGGACAGGGGGCGGGTTAATTCACCCCTCCACTTT. Residues: CASSVSDRGRVNSPLHF.

This chain joins TRBV5-6 and TRBJ1-5; 10 nucleotides match TRBD1. The CDR3 covers 17 residues. CDR1 is SGHDT, CDR2 YYEEEE, per germline. V was pared by 2 bases and J by 8 bases, with 13 bases of the junction left unmatched. CDR3: CASSFSGTGTGEEPQHF. DNA for the CDR3: TGTGCCAGCAGCTTTAGTGGCACCGGGACAGGGGAGGAGCCCCAGCATTTT.

This rearrangement joins TRBV29-1 to TRBJ2-5; D might be TRBD1 (5 bases). Germline CDR1 reads SQVTM; CDR2 reads ANQGSEA. There are 15 residues in the CDR3. Between the trimmed V and J ends, which lost 0 bases and 5 bases, there was a span of 16 bases. CDR3 residues: CSVEDSAGFSETQYF. The CDR3, as DNA: TGCAGCGTTGAAGACTCAGCAGGGTTTTCGGAGACCCAGTACTTC.

The rearrangement uses TRBV9 and TRBJ1-2; D might be TRBD1 (6 bases). The ends were cut back, 4 bases at V and 4 bases at J, with 32 bases in the middle. Germline values: CDR1 SGDLS, CDR2 YYNGEE. The CDR3 runs 20 residues. CDR3 DNA sequence: TGTGCCAGCAGCTCCACCCCCGCAGGACAGCTCGGAGCCCTTGCCTATGGCTACACCTTC. It yields the protein CASSSTPAGQLGALAYGYTF.

The chain links TRBV5-1 to TRBJ1-3; the D is unclear. Germline V lookup: CDR1 SGHRS, CDR2 YFSETQ. CDR3 size: 13 residues. V lost 1 base, J lost 0 bases, and 2 bases lay in between. The CDR3: CASSLYSGNTIYF. The CDR3 nucleotides are TGCGCCAGCAGCTTGTACTCTGGAAACACCATATATTTT.

The chain recombines TRBV27 with TRBJ2-5; 8 positions agree with TRBD2. Germline values: CDR1 MNHEY, CDR2 SMNVEV (reference sequence). The CDR3 runs to 12 residues. Trimming took 9 bases from V and 2 from J; bases not matched to a gene: 2. The DNA of the CDR3 is TGTGCCAGTAAGCGGGGGCAAGAGACCCAGTACTTC. This codes for CASKRGQETQYF.

The chain joins TRBV28 to TRBJ2-2; a possible D gene is TRBD2 (5 bases). There are 12 residues in the CDR3. V was trimmed by 7 bases and J by 5 bases, leaving 8 bases between them. CDR1 and CDR2 from the germline V gene are MDHEN and SYDVKM. The CDR3 DNA reads TGTGCCAGCAACTCGGGGACCGGGGAGCTGTTTTTT. It codes for CASNSGTGELFF. Based on the CDR3 plus reference TRBV28 and TRBJ2-2, the full variable domain is DVKVTQSSRYLVKRTGEKVFLECVQDMDHENMFWYRQDPGLGLRLIYFSYDVKMKEKGDIPEGYSVSREKKERFSLILESASTNQTSMYLCASNSGTGELFFGEGSRLTVL.

V and J are TRBV25-1 and TRBJ2-5; D gene uncertain. CDR1 MGHDK and CDR2 SYGVNS come from the germline V gene. V gave up 7 bases and J gave up 5 bases, with 5 bases separating them. CDR3 length: 10 amino acids. This CDR3 is CASMRETQYF. CDR3 DNA sequence: TGTGCCAGCATGAGGGAGACCCAGTACTTC.

The rearrangement links TRBV10-1 to TRBJ2-1; 10 bases map to TRBD2. J was trimmed by 0 bases and V by 6 bases; bases with no gene match: 8. The CDR3 has 17 residues. Germline-derived CDR1 and CDR2 are WNHNN and SYGVQD (reference sequence). The CDR3 DNA follows: TGCGCCAGCAGCGGGACTAGCGTAGCTCGCTCCTACAATGAGCAGTTCTTC. This translates into CASSGTSVARSYNEQFF.

This chain links TRBV6-4 with TRBJ2-1; weak D call: TRBD1 (5 bases). Germline V CDR1 and CDR2: MRHNA, SNTAGT. This CDR3 has 15 amino acids. Trimming removed 10 bases at V and 5 bases at J, with 21 bases between. The CDR3 spells CANGLSRETNNEQFF. CDR3 coding DNA: TGTGCCAACGGTCTCTCCAGGGAAACTAACAATGAGCAGTTCTTC.

This sequence joins TRBV6-5 and TRBJ1-6, with D possibly TRBD1 on 5 matching bases. Per the germline V gene, CDR1 is MNHEY and CDR2 is SVGAGI. There are 14 residues in the CDR3. V shed 0 bases and J shed 13 bases, with 13 bases lying between them. The chain's CDR3 is CASSYSMQGVPLHF. As DNA, the CDR3 is TGTGCCAGCAGTTACTCGATGCAGGGCGTCCCCCTCCACTTT.

This rearrangement joins TRBV5-4 to TRBJ2-1, with 8 positions matching TRBD1. Germline CDR1 reads SGHNT; CDR2 reads YYREEE (reference sequence). The CDR3 spans 16 residues. V shed 0 bases, J shed 10 bases, and the junction held 12 bases outside the gene matches. CDR3 coding DNA: TGTGCCAGCAGCTTGGCGGGGCAGGGGGCGCCTAAGGAGCAGTTCTTC. It encodes CASSLAGQGAPKEQFF.

This chain uses TRBV6-1 with TRBJ2-1; 14 bases map to TRBD2. In germline, CDR1 is MNHNS, CDR2 SASEGT. This CDR3 is 16 amino acids long. V lost 4 bases to trimming and J lost 4 bases; unmatched junction nucleotides: 3. Here the CDR3 DNA reads TGTGCCAGCAGTGTGACTAGCGGGGGGGCTTACAATGAGCAGTTCTTC. Protein product: CASSVTSGGAYNEQFF.

This chain connects TRBV28 to TRBJ2-2, with 8 bases fitting TRBD2. The V gene end was trimmed by 9 bases and the J gene end by 7 bases; junction bases not matched to a gene: 13. Germline CDR1 MDHEN, CDR2 SYDVKM. The CDR3 length is 15 residues. CDR3 amino acids: CASSPRGGPSGELFF. The CDR3, as DNA: TGTGCCAGTAGCCCCCGCGGGGGGCCCAGCGGGGAGCTGTTTTTT.

The CDR3 is CASSLWRGGRGYTF. For the CDR3, the DNA is TGTGCCAGCAGTTTATGGAGGGGTGGGAGGGGCTACACCTTC. V usage is TRBV27 and J usage is TRBJ1-2, with a weak D call TRBD1 (5 bases). CDR3 length equals 14 residues. V gave up 1 base and J gave up 8 bases, with 14 bases separating them. CDR1 and CDR2 (germline): MNHEY, SMNVEV (reference sequence).

In regard to this clone: The junction departs from germline at one end; a sequencing error may be responsible. This chain uses TRBV7-7 with TRBJ2-2, with 7 bases matching TRBD2. This CDR3 has 16 amino acids. Germline values: CDR1 SSHAT, CDR2 FNYEAQ (reference sequence). CDR3 sequence: CASSIGKTSPTGELFF. The DNA of the CDR3 is TGTGCTAGCAGCATAGGGAAGACTAGCCCCACCGGGGAGCTGTTTTTT.

This rearrangement joins TRBV28 to TRBJ2-2; 10 positions match TRBD2. V lost 2 bases and J lost 1; bases outside the gene matches: 7. The CDR3 runs 18 residues. Germline V gives CDR1 MDHEN, CDR2 SYDVKM. The CDR3 nucleotides read TGTGCCAGCAGTTTAGATCTAGCGGGGGCCGTGAACACCGGGGAGCTGTTTTTT. Its protein product is CASSLDLAGAVNTGELFF.

The rearrangement joins TRBV4-3 to TRBJ1-2; D unresolved. Germline V gene sequence: CDR1 LGHNA, CDR2 YSLEER. The CDR3 totals 15 residues. V lost 0 bases and J 4 bases, leaving 12 bases between the germline ends. The CDR3 DNA reads as TGCGCCAGCAGCCAAGAAGTACAGAACTTCTATGGCTACACCTTC. It translates to CASSQEVQNFYGYTF.

A few counts support this clone. The J gene is TRBJ1-6, the V gene TRBV14; no clear D gene. This CDR3 spans 17 amino acids. Germline values: CDR1 SGHDN, CDR2 FVKESK. V was pared by 3 bases and J by 0 bases, with 12 bases between. The CDR3 sequence is CASSHTGRSSYNSPLHF. The CDR3 region has the DNA TGTGCCAGCAGCCATACGGGAAGGAGCTCCTATAATTCACCCCTCCACTTT.

The gene calls are TRBV4-1 and TRBJ2-7; the D gene is possibly TRBD2 (5 bases). V lost 0 bases and J lost 3, with 12 bases in between. From germline, CDR1 is MGHRA and CDR2 YSYEKL. CDR3 length: 15 residues. CDR3 loop: CASSQDSGVGYEQYV. Written as DNA, the CDR3 is TGCGCCAGCAGCCAAGATTCCGGGGTCGGCTACGAGCAGTACGTC.

This chain connects TRBV27 to TRBJ2-1; the match to TRBD1 covers 9 bases. Germline CDR1 and CDR2: MNHEY and SMNVEV (reference sequence). The CDR3 spans 16 residues. Trimming cost V 1 base and J 4 bases; bases outside gene matches: 5. CDR3: CASSLFSGTGYNEQFF. The CDR3 bases are TGTGCCAGCAGTTTATTCTCCGGGACAGGGTACAATGAGCAGTTCTTC.

The chain couples TRBV27 to TRBJ2-3; 8 nucleotides agree with TRBD2. The junction had 4 bases not matched to a gene; V was cut back by 9 bases and J by 2 bases. CDR1 and CDR2 from the germline V gene are MNHEY and SMNVEV (reference sequence). The CDR3 is 13 residues long. This CDR3 reads CASAGGPTDTQYF. CDR3 in DNA: TGTGCCAGTGCGGGGGGCCCCACAGATACGCAGTATTTT.

The chain has TRBV7-3 and TRBJ1-5, with no clear D. V shed 5 bases and J shed 6 bases, with 14 bases lying between them. Germline V gene lookup returns CDR1 SGHTA and CDR2 FQGTGA. CDR3 size: 14 residues. For the CDR3, the DNA is TGTGCCAGCAGCCTAAGTGGAGGGAGTCAGCCCCAGCATTTT. This gives the protein CASSLSGGSQPQHF.

This clone was seen just once. The V call is TRBV19, the J call TRBJ1-1, with TRBD1 identical over 8 bases. CDR1 is LNHDA and CDR2 is SQIVND in the germline V gene (reference sequence). The CDR3 consists of 16 residues. The trim removed 1 base at V and 5 bases at J, leaving 9 bases unmatched. CDR3 sequence (DNA): TGTGCCAGTAGTATAGTCCCCCAGGGGGCAAAAACTGAAGCTTTCTTT. Encoded protein: CASSIVPQGAKTEAFF.

The chain employs TRBV6-4 and TRBJ1-6; 9 nucleotides match TRBD1. The CDR3 is made up of 14 amino acids. J gave up 9 bases and V 3 bases, and 3 bases lay outside the gene matches. From germline, CDR1 is MRHNA and CDR2 SNTAGT. CDR3 nucleotide sequence: TGTGCCAGCAGTGAAACAGGGGGCGTTTCACCCCTCCACTTT. Translating gives CASSETGGVSPLHF.

V usage is TRBV13 and J usage is TRBJ1-1; TRBD1 aligns across 9 bases. The germline V gene has CDR1 PRHDT and CDR2 FYEKMQ (reference sequence). This CDR3 comprises 19 residues. V lost 6 bases to trimming and J lost 3 bases; unmatched junction nucleotides: 20. The CDR3 region is CASSFWTGTGKVRHTEAFF. CDR3 DNA: TGTGCCAGCAGTTTTTGGACGGGGACAGGGAAGGTGAGACACACTGAAGCTTTCTTT.

The chain recombines TRBV2 with TRBJ2-5; TRBD1 matches at 7 bases. This CDR3 comprises 15 residues. Trimming cost V 7 bases and J 4 bases; bases outside gene matches: 12. Germline CDR1 SNHLY, CDR2 FYNNEI. CDR3 residues: CASIRGPLPTETQYF. The CDR3 bases are TGTGCCAGCATAAGGGGGCCTCTCCCGACAGAGACCCAGTACTTC.

The rearrangement joins TRBV6-5 to TRBJ1-1; 9 bases agree with TRBD1. Germline assignment: CDR1 MNHEY and CDR2 SVGAGI. The CDR3 totals 15 residues. V lost 1 base and J lost 3; bases outside the gene matches: 3. The DNA of the CDR3 is TGTGCCAGCAGTTACTGGGGACAGGGAGACACTGAAGCTTTCTTT. Amino acids: CASSYWGQGDTEAFF.